These T cell receptor beta chains were read from a single sample in a study of T cell responses to AZD1222 COVID-19 vaccine. The repertoire was sequenced with immunoSEQ multiplex PCR; TCRdb's copy has only in-frame clones and lacks some. The sample has about 130,000 clones, approximately 91% seen once. Here the sequenced sample was peripheral blood, taken 28 days after the second AZD1222 dose. The receptors derive from an adult who received the AZD1222 COVID-19 vaccine. The CDR3 runs from the conserved cysteine through the conserved F or W. D genes are given only for firm matches. Rows give clone size only sometimes, using once, few, many, or a class for an expanded clone.

CDR3: CASSPGGGILSNQPQHF; DNA: TGTGCCAGCAGTCCTGGGGGAGGGATCCTTAGCAATCAGCCCCAGCATTTT; V: TRBV6-6; size: once; D: NA; J: TRBJ1-5
CDR3: CASSPSTTGAQHF; DNA: TGTGCCAGCTCACCGTCTACGACAGGAGCCCAGCATTTT; V: TRBV18; size: NA; D: NA; J: TRBJ1-5
CDR3: CASSLMTDYGYTF; DNA: TGTGCCAGCAGTTTAATGACGGACTATGGCTACACCTTC; V: TRBV28; size: once; D: NA; J: TRBJ1-2
CDR3: CSDYCRGTSGVPPYEQYF; DNA: TGCAGCGACTACTGTAGGGGGACTAGCGGCGTTCCCCCCTACGAGCAGTACTTC; V: TRBV29-1; size: NA; D: TRBD2; J: TRBJ2-7
CDR3: CASSLDISSGEAFF; DNA: TGTGCCAGCAGCTTAGATATAAGTTCAGGGGAAGCTTTCTTT; V: TRBV11-2; size: NA; D: NA; J: TRBJ1-1
CDR3: CASTMTDQETQYF; DNA: TGTGCCAGTACTATGACAGACCAAGAGACCCAGTACTTC; V: TRBV19; size: once; D: NA; J: TRBJ2-5
CDR3: CASSLDEGNNNSPLHF; DNA: TGCGCCAGCAGCTTGGATGAGGGCAATAATAATTCACCCCTCCACTTT; V: TRBV5-1; size: NA; D: NA; J: TRBJ1-6
CDR3: CATSRDWGSGNTIYF; DNA: TGTGCCACCAGCAGAGATTGGGGCTCTGGAAACACCATATATTTT; V: TRBV15; size: NA; D: NA; J: TRBJ1-3
CDR3: CAISEDRGNIAVNEQFF; DNA: TGTGCCATCAGCGAAGACAGGGGTAATATTGCTGTCAATGAGCAGTTCTTC; V: TRBV10-3; size: NA; D: TRBD1; J: TRBJ2-1
CDR3: CASSYPTGPEQYF; DNA: TGTGCCAGCAGTTACCCGACAGGGCCCGAGCAGTACTTC; V: TRBV6-6; size: NA; D: TRBD1; J: TRBJ2-7